This T cell receptor (beta chain) was sequenced for a study of a mutant IDH1 vaccine in newly diagnosed glioma. V was shortened by 5 bases and J by 1 base, with 11 bases between the two germline ends. This CDR3 comprises 13 residues. Germline-derived CDR1 and CDR2 are SQVTM and ANQGSEA. Time point reported: week 11, during vaccination. Mutant IDH1 20-mer peptide, at 300 ug, made up each vaccine dose, with topical imiquimod. For this clone: Its antigen is as yet unknown.

Produced via immunoSEQ multiplex PCR; TCRdb's table is partial and in-frame only. Of around 25,000 clones detected, approximately 70% appear once; the ten largest clones hold approximately 10%. The receptor comes from a man between 18 and 35 years old with glioma. Some clones in this sample may be carry-over from other donors' samples. This sample comprised peripheral blood mononuclear cells (PBMCs), obtained from a glioma patient whose treatment included an IDH1 peptide vaccine. The J gene is TRBJ1-2, the V gene TRBV29-1, with D tentatively TRBD1 (6 bases). The CDR3 region is CSVSVQGNYGYTF. The CDR3 DNA reads TGCAGCGTTTCTGTACAGGGTAACTATGGCTACACCTTC.